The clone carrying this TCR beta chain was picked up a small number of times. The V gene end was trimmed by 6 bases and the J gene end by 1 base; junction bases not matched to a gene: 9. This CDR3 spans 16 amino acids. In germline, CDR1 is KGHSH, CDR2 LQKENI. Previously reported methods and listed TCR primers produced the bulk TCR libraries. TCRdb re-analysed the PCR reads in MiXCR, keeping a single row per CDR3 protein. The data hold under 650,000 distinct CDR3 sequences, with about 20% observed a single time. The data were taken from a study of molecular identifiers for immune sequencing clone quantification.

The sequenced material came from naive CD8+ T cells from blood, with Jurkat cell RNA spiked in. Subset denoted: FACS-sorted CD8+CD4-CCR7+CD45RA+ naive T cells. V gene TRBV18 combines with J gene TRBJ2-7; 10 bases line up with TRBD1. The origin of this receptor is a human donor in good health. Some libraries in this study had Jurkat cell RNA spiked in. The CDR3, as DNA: TGTGCCAGCTCCCCCCAACCGGGACAGGGGTCCTACGAGCAGTACTTC. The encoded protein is CASSPQPGQGSYEQYF.